This TCR beta chain was found in a study of control samples from healthy donors and cancer patients. This table comes from immunoSEQ multiplex PCR, and its TCRdb copy is limited to in-frame clones, with some not included. Of 53,000 or so clones listed, about nine tenths are singletons. This receptor was obtained from a man aged 55 to 69 with head and neck cancer. Sequenced input: PBMCs.

The CDR3 nucleotides read TGTGCCAGCAGTGTGGAGCGGGGGGACAATGAGCAGTTCTTC. This translates into CASSVERGDNEQFF. V usage is TRBV6-4 and J usage is TRBJ2-1; 9 bases align to TRBD2. This CDR3 contains 14 residues. Germline CDR1 and CDR2: MRHNA and SNTAGT. J was trimmed by 5 bases and V by 4 bases; bases with no gene match: 3.